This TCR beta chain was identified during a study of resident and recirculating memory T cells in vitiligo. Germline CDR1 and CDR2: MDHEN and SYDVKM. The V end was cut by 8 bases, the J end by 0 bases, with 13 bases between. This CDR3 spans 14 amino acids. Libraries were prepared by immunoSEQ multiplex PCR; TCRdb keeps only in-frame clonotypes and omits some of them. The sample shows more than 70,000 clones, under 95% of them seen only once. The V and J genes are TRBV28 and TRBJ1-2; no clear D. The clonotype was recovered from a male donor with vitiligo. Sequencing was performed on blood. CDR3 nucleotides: TGTGCCAGCCTTCGCAGCGGAGCTAACTATGGCTACACCTTC. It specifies CASLRSGANYGYTF.